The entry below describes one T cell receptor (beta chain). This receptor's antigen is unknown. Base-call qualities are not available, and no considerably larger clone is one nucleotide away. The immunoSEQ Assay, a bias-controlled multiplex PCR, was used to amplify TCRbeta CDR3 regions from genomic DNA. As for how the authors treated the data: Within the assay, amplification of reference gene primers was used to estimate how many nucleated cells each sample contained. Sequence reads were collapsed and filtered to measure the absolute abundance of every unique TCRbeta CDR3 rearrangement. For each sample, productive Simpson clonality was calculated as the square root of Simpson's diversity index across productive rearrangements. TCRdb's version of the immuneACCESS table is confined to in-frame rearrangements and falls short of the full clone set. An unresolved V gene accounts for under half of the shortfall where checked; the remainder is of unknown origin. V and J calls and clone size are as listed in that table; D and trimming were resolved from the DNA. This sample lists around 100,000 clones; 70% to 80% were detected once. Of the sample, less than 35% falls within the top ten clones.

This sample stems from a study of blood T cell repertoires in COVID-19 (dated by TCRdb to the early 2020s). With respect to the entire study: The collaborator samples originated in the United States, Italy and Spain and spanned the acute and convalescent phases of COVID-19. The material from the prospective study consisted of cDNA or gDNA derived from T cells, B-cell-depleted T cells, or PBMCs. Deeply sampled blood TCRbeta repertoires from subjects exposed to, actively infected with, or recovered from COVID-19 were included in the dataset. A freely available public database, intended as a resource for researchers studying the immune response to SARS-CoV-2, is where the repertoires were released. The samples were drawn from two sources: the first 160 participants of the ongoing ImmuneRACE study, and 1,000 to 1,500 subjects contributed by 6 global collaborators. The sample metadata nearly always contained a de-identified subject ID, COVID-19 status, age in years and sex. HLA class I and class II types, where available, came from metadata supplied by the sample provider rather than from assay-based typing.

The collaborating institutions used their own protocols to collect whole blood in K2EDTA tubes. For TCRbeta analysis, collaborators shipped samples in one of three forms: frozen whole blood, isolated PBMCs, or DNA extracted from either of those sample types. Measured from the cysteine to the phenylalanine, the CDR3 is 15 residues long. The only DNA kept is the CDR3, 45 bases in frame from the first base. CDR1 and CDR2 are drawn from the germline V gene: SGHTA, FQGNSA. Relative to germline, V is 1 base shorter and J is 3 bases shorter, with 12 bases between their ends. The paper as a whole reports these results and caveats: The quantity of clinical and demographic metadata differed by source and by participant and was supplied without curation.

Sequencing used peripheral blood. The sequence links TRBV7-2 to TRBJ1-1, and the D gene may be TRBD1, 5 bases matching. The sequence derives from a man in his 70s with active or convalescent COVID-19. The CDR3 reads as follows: CASSLDHQGDTEAFF. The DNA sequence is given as TGTGCCAGCAGCTTAGATCATCAAGGGGACACTGAAGCTTTCTTT.